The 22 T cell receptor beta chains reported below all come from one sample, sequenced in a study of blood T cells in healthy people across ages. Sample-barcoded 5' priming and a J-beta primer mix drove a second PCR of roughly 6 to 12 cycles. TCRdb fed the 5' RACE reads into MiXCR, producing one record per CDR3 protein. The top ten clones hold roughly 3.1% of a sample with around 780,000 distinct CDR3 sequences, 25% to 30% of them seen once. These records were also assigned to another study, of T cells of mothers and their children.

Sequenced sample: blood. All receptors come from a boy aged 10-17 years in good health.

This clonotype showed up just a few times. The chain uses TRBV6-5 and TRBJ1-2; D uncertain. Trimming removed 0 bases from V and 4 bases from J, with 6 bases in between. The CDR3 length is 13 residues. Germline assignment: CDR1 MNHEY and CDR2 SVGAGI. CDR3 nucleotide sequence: TGTGCCAGCAGTTACTCGAACAGCTATGGCTACACCTTC. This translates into CASSYSNSYGYTF.

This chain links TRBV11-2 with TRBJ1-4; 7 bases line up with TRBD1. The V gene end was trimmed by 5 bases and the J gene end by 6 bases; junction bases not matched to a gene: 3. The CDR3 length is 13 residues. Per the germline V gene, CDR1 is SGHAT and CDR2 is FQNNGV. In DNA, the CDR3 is TGTGCCAGCAGCATCGACAGGGATGAAAAACTGTTTTTT. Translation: CASSIDRDEKLFF.

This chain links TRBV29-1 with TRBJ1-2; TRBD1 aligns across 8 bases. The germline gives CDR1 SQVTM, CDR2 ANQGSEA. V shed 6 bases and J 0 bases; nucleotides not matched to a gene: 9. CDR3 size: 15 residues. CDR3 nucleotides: TGCAGCGTCCTCTCAGCCAGGGGGCCTAACTATGGCTACACCTTC. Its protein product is CSVLSARGPNYGYTF.

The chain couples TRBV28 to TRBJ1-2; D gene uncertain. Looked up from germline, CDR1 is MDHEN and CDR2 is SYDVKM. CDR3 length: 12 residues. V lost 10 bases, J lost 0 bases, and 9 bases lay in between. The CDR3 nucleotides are TGTGCCATTTCAAGAGCTAACTATGGCTACACCTTC. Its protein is CAISRANYGYTF.

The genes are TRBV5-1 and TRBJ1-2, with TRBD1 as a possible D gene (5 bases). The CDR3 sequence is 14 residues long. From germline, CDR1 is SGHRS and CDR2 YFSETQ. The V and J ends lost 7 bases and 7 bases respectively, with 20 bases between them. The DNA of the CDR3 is TGCGCCAGCGGCTATAGGGGCCAGGGAGCTGGCTACACCTTC. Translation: CASGYRGQGAGYTF.

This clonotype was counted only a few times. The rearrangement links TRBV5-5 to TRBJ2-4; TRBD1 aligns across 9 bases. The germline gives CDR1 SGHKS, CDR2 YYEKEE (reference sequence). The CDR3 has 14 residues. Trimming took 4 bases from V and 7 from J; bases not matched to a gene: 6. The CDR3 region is CASSVGGQGNIQYF. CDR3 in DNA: TGTGCCAGCAGCGTGGGCGGACAGGGGAACATTCAGTACTTC.

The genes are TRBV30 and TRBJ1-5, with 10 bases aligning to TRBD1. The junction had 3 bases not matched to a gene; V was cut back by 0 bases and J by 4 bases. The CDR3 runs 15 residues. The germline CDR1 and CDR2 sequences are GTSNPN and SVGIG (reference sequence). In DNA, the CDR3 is TGTGCCTGGAGTGTAGGGACAGGGGCAAATCAGCCCCAGCATTTT. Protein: CAWSVGTGANQPQHF. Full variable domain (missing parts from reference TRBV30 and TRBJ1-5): SQTIHQWPATLVQPVGSPLSLECTVEGTSNPNLYWYRQAAGRGLQLLFYSVGIGQISSEVPQNLSASRPQDRQFILSSKKLLLSDSGFYLCAWSVGTGANQPQHFGDGTRLSIL.

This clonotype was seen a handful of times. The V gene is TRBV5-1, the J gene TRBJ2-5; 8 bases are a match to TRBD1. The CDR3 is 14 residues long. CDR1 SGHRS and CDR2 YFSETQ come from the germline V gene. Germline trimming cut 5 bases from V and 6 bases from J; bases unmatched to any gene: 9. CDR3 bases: TGCGCCAGCAGACAGTCCGGACAGGGAAAGACCCAGTACTTC. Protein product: CASRQSGQGKTQYF. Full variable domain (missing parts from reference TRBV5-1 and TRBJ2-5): KAGVTQTPRYLIKTRGQQVTLSCSPISGHRSVSWYQQTPGQGLQFLFEYFSETQRNKGNFPGRFSGRQFSNSRSEMNVSTLELGDSALYLCASRQSGQGKTQYFGPGTRLLVL.

CDR3 sequence reads: CASSSKVTGQSRDNEQFF. The DNA of the CDR3 is TGCGCCAGCAGTTCAAAGGTTACTGGACAGTCCCGTGACAATGAGCAGTTCTTC. This sequence joins TRBV23-1 and TRBJ2-1; D might be TRBD1 (6 bases). TRBV23-1 is placed among ORFs of uncertain function. The CDR3 runs to 18 residues. With 5 bases removed from V and 5 bases from J, the gap between germline ends came to 25 bases.

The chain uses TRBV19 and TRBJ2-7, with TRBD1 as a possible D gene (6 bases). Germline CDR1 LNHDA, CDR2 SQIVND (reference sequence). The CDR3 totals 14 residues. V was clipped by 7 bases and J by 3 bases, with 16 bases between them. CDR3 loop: CASNRAGDNYEQYF. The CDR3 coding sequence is TGTGCCAGTAATCGGGCAGGGGATAACTACGAGCAGTACTTC.

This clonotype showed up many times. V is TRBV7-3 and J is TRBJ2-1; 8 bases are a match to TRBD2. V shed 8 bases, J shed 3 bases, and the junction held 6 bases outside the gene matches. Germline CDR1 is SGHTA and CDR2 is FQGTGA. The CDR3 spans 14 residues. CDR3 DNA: TGTGCCAGCTCCTTCGGGACTAGCTACAATGAGCAGTTCTTC. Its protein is CASSFGTSYNEQFF.

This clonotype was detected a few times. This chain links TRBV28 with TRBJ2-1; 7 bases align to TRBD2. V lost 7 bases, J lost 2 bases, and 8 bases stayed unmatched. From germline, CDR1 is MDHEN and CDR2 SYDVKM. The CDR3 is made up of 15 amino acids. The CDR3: CASKRGRGAYNEQFF. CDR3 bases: TGTGCCAGCAAGCGCGGGAGAGGGGCCTACAATGAGCAGTTCTTC.

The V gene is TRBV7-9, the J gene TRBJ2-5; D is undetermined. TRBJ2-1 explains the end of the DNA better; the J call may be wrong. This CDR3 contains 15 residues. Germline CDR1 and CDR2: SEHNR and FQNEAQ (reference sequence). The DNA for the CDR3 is TGTGCCAGCAGCCACGGGCAAGGTTCCTACAATGAGCAGTTCTTC. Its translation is CASSHGQGSYNEQFF.

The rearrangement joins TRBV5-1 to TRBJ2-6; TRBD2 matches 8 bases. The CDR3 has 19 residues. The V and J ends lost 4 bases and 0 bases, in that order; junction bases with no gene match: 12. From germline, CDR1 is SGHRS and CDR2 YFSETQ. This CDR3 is CASSIASGGFNSGANVLTF. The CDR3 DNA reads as TGCGCCAGCAGCATAGCCAGCGGGGGCTTTAACTCTGGGGCCAACGTCCTGACTTTC.

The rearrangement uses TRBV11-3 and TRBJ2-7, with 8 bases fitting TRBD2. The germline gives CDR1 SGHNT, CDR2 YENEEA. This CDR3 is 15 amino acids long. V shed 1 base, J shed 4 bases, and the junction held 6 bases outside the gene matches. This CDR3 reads CASSLGIGRAYEQYF. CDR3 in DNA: TGTGCCAGCAGCTTAGGAATCGGGAGGGCGTACGAGCAGTACTTC. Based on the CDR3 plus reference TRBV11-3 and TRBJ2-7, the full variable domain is EAGVVQSPRYKIIEKKQPVAFWCNPISGHNTLYWYLQNLGQGPELLIRYENEEAVDDSQLPKDRFSAERLKGVDSTLKIQPAELGDSAVYLCASSLGIGRAYEQYFGPGTRLTVT.

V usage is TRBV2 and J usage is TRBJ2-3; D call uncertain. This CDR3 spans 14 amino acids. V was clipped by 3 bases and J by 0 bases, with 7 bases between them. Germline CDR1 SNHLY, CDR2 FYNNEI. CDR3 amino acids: CASSDFFSTDTQYF. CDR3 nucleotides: TGTGCCAGCAGTGATTTTTTCAGCACAGATACGCAGTATTTT.

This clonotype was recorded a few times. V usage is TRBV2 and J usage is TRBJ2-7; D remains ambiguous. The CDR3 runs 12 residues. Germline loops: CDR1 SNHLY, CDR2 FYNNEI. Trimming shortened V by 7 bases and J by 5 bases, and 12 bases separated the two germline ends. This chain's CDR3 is CASKRLRNEQYF. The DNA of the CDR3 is TGTGCCAGCAAACGGCTCCGGAACGAGCAGTACTTC.

CDR3 protein: CASSFSTGSYGYTF. The DNA of the CDR3 is TGTGCCAGCAGCTTCTCGACAGGGTCGTATGGCTACACCTTC. The chain has TRBV11-2 and TRBJ1-2; TRBD1 matches at 7 bases. V lost 3 bases, J lost 5 bases, and 6 bases stayed unmatched. Per the germline V gene, CDR1 is SGHAT and CDR2 is FQNNGV. CDR3 length equals 14 residues.

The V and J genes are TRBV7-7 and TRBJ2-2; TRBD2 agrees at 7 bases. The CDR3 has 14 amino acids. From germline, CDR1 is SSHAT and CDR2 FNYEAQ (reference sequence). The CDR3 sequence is CASRGSLTTGELFF. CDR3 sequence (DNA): TGTGCTAGCCGCGGGAGCCTTACCACCGGGGAGCTGTTTTTT.

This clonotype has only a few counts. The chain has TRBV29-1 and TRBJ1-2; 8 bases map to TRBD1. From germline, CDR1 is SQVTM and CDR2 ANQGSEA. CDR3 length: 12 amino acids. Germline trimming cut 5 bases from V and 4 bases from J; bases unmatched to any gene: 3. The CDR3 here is CSVLDRGYGYTF. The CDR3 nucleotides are TGCAGCGTTCTCGACAGGGGCTATGGCTACACCTTC.

DNA for the CDR3: TGTGCCAGCAAAGGACAGGGCTACACTGAAGCTTTCTTT. Translation gives CASKGQGYTEAFF. The rearrangement joins TRBV2 to TRBJ1-1; 8 positions agree with TRBD1. J gave up 3 bases and V 7 bases, and 4 bases lay outside the gene matches. Germline assignment: CDR1 SNHLY and CDR2 FYNNEI. There are 13 residues in the CDR3.

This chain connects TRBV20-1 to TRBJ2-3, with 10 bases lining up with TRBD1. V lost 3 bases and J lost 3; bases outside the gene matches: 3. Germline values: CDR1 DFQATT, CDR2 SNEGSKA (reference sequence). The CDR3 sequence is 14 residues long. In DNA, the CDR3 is TGCAGTGCTAGCCGGGACAGGGGAACAGATACGCAGTATTTT. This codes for CSASRDRGTDTQYF.